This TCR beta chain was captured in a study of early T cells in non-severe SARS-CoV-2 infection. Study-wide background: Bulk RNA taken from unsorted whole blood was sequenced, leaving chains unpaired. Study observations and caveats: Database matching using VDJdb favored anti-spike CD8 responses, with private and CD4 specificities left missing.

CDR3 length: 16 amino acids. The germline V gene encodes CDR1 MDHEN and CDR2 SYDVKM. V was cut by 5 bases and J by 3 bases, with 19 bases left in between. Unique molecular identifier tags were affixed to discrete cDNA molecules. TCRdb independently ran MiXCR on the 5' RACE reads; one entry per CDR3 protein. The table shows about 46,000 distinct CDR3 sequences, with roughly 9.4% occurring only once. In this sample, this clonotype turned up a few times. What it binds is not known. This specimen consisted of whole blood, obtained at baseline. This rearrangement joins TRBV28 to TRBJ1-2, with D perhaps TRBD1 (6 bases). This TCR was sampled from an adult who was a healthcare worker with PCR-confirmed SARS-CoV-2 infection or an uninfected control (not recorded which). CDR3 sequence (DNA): TGTGCCAGCAGTCCCCCCGGGGGCGGAGGGGACTATGGCTACACCTTC. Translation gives CASSPPGGGGDYGYTF.